The rows below give T cell receptor beta chains drawn from one sample of a study of OX40 agonist ivuxolimab in advanced cancers. Profiling relied on immunoSEQ multiplex PCR, and the TCRdb table lists in-frame clones only, not all of them. Found here are around 140,000 clones, approximately 90% of them singletons; the top ten hold roughly 1.1%. The specimen was CD4+ or CD8+ T cells sorted from blood, collected in a trial of the OX40 agonist ivuxolimab. The receptors come from an adult with an advanced solid tumor such as melanoma, head and neck, liver or kidney cancer. CDR3s include the opening cysteine and the closing phenylalanine or tryptophan. D genes are given only for firm matches. Clone size appears in some rows only: once, few, many, or a class for an expanded clone.

CDR3: CASRPRAGNEQFF
DNA: TGTGCCAGCAGACCTCGCGCGGGGAATGAGCAGTTCTTC
length: 13
V: TRBV6-5
J: TRBJ2-1
D: -
size: -

CDR3: CASSLGARIPAASLF
DNA: TGTGCCAGCAGCTTAGGCGCCCGGATACCTGCGGCTTCGTTATTC
length: 15
V: TRBV13
J: TRBJ2-7
D: -
size: -

CDR3: CASSLAGSGYGYTF
DNA: TGTGCCAGCAGCTTGGCGGGGTCGGGCTATGGCTACACCTTC
length: 14
V: TRBV5-8
J: TRBJ1-2
D: -
size: -

CDR3: CASGLADLLGGHGYTF
DNA: TGTGCTAGTGGTTTGGCGGACCTATTAGGAGGCCATGGCTACACCTTC
length: 16
V: TRBV12-5
J: TRBJ1-2
D: -
size: few

CDR3: CAWSVPGPNTEAFF
DNA: TGTGCCTGGAGTGTACCCGGGCCGAACACTGAAGCTTTCTTT
length: 14
V: TRBV30
J: TRBJ1-1
D: -
size: -

CDR3: CASSFLWRAAYNEQFF
DNA: TGTGCCAGCAGTTTCCTTTGGAGGGCCGCCTACAATGAGCAGTTCTTC
length: 16
V: TRBV27
J: TRBJ2-1
D: -
size: -

CDR3: CASSSRTGSNTEAFF
DNA: TGTGCCAGCAGCTCACGGACAGGGTCGAACACTGAAGCTTTCTTT
length: 15
V: TRBV11-2
J: TRBJ1-1
D: TRBD1
size: once

CDR3: CATESGNTIYF
DNA: TGTGCCACAGAGTCCGGAAACACCATATATTTT
length: 11
V: TRBV6-6
J: TRBJ1-3
D: -
size: -

CDR3: CASSRGAGAPQTQYF
DNA: TGCGCCAGCAGCCGAGGGGCAGGGGCGCCCCAGACCCAGTACTTC
length: 15
V: TRBV4-1
J: TRBJ2-5
D: -
size: -

CDR3: CASSSLRTKFLSYEQYF
DNA: TGTGCCAGCAGTTCCCTCCGGACCAAATTTCTCTCCTACGAGCAGTACTTC
length: 17
V: TRBV27
J: TRBJ2-7
D: -
size: -

CDR3: CASSTEQGVLLETQYF
DNA: TGTGCCAGCAGTACTGAACAGGGGGTACTCTTGGAGACCCAGTACTTC
length: 16
V: TRBV14
J: TRBJ2-5
D: TRBD1
size: -

CDR3: CASSRPRDRGRQAWEQYF
DNA: TGTGCCAGCAGCCGTCCCCGGGACAGGGGGCGTCAGGCCTGGGAGCAGTACTTC
length: 18
V: TRBV7-2
J: TRBJ2-7
D: TRBD1
size: -

CDR3: CASSQRRTPSSYNEQFF
DNA: TGTGCCAGCAGCCAGAGAAGGACCCCGAGCTCCTACAATGAGCAGTTCTTC
length: 17
V: TRBV7-8
J: TRBJ2-1
D: -
size: -

CDR3: CASSVAGGNEKLFF
DNA: TGTGCCAGCAGCGTAGCCGGGGGGAATGAAAAACTGTTTTTT
length: 14
V: TRBV9
J: TRBJ1-4
D: -
size: -

CDR3: CASSERQGLQPQHF
DNA: TGTGCCAGCAGTGAACGGCAGGGCCTTCAGCCCCAGCATTTT
length: 14
V: TRBV6-1
J: TRBJ1-5
D: -
size: -

CDR3: CASSLSPGLTYEQYF
DNA: TGTGCCAGCAGTTTATCGCCGGGGCTTACCTACGAGCAGTACTTC
length: 15
V: TRBV28
J: TRBJ2-7
D: -
size: -

CDR3: CASTPGGFSYEQYF
DNA: TGTGCCAGCACCCCGGGAGGCTTCTCCTACGAGCAGTACTTC
length: 14
V: TRBV28
J: TRBJ2-7
D: TRBD2
size: -

CDR3: CASSLRISTDTQYF
DNA: TGTGCCAGCAGCTTAAGGATTAGCACAGATACGCAGTATTTT
length: 14
V: TRBV5-4
J: TRBJ2-3
D: -
size: -

CDR3: CASSFETRRSGELFF
DNA: TGTGCCAGCAGTTTTGAAACCCGACGAAGCGGGGAGCTGTTTTTT
length: 15
V: TRBV27
J: TRBJ2-2
D: -
size: -

CDR3: CASSYRDRGLYGYTF
DNA: TGTGCCAGTAGTTACCGGGACAGGGGCCTTTATGGCTACACCTTC
length: 15
V: TRBV19
J: TRBJ1-2
D: TRBD1
size: few

CDR3: CASARSSYNEQFF
DNA: TGTGCCAGCGCCCGGAGCTCCTACAATGAGCAGTTCTTC
length: 13
V: TRBV14
J: TRBJ2-1
D: -
size: -

CDR3: CASRTLKDKQFF
DNA: TGTGCCAGCAGGACGCTAAAGGATAAGCAGTTCTTC
length: 12
V: TRBV2
J: TRBJ2-1
D: -
size: -

CDR3: CASSLAKQGTQETQYF
DNA: TGCGCCAGCAGCTTGGCCAAGCAGGGTACCCAAGAGACCCAGTACTTC
length: 16
V: TRBV5-1
J: TRBJ2-5
D: -
size: once

CDR3: CASSVIGTSDQETQYF
DNA: TGTGCCAGCAGCGTAATCGGGACTAGCGACCAAGAGACCCAGTACTTC
length: 16
V: TRBV9
J: TRBJ2-5
D: TRBD2
size: -

CDR3: CAISESIPSYNEQFF
DNA: TGTGCCATCAGTGAGTCGATTCCCTCCTACAATGAGCAGTTCTTC
length: 15
V: TRBV10-3
J: TRBJ2-1
D: -
size: -

CDR3: CASSYPSTGGEQYF
DNA: TGTGCCAGCAGTTACCCCTCGACAGGGGGCGAGCAGTACTTC
length: 14
V: TRBV6-6
J: TRBJ2-7
D: TRBD1
size: -

CDR3: CASRALAGGYNEQFF
DNA: TGTGCCAGCAGGGCACTAGCGGGAGGGTACAATGAGCAGTTCTTC
length: 15
V: TRBV6-4
J: TRBJ2-1
D: TRBD2
size: few

CDR3: CASRERDITNTGELFF
DNA: TGTGCCAGCAGGGAACGGGACATCACGAACACCGGGGAGCTGTTTTTT
length: 16
V: TRBV6-6
J: TRBJ2-2
D: -
size: -

CDR3: CASTRLAGIYNEQFF
DNA: TGTGCCAGCACCAGACTAGCGGGGATCTACAATGAGCAGTTCTTC
length: 15
V: TRBV9
J: TRBJ2-1
D: TRBD2
size: -

CDR3: CASSFSADYGYTF
DNA: TGTGCCAGCAGCTTCTCGGCGGATTATGGCTACACCTTC
length: 13
V: TRBV7-8
J: TRBJ1-2
D: -
size: -

CDR3: CAAGGGVSGANVLTF
DNA: TGTGCCGCTGGCGGAGGTGTCTCTGGGGCCAACGTCCTGACTTTC
length: 15
V: TRBV7-9
J: TRBJ2-6
D: -
size: -

CDR3: CASSLSGQGFLQYF
DNA: TGTGCCAGCAGTTTATCTGGACAGGGCTTCTTGCAGTACTTC
length: 14
V: TRBV28
J: TRBJ2-7
D: TRBD1
size: -